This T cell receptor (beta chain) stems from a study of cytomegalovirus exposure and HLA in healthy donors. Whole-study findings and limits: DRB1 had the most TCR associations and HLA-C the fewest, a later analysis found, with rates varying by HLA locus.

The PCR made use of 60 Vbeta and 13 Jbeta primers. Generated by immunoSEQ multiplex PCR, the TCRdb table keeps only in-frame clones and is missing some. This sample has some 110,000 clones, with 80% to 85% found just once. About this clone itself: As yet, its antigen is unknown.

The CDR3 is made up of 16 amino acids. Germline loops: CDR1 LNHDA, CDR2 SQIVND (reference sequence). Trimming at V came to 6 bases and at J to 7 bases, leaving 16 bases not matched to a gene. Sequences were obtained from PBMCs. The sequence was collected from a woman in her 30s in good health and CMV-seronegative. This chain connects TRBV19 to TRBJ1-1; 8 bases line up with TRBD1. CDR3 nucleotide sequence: TGTGCCAGTAGGCCCGGGTTGGGCAGGGGGCGTAATGAAGCTTTCTTT. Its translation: CASRPGLGRGRNEAFF.